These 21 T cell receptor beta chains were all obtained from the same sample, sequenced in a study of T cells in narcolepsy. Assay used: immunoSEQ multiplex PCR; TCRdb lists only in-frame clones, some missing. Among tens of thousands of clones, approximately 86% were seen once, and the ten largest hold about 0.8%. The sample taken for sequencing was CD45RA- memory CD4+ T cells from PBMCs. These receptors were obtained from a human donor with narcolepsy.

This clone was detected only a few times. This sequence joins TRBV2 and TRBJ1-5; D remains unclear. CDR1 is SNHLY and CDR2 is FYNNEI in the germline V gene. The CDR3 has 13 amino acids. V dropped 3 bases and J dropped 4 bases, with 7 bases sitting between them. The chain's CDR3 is CASSEGTNQPQHF. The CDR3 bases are TGTGCCAGCAGTGAGGGCACTAATCAGCCCCAGCATTTT.

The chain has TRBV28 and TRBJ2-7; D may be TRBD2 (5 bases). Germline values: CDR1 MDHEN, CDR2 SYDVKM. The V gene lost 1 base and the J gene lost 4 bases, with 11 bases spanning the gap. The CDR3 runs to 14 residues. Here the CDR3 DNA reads TGTGCCAGCAGTTTATCCGGCGGCGGGTACGAGCAGTACTTC. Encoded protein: CASSLSGGGYEQYF.

The CDR3 region is CASSAPSGQGGKLFF. For the CDR3, the DNA is TGTGCCAGCTCGGCCCCCTCCGGTCAGGGTGGAAAACTGTTTTTT. The genes are TRBV6-1 and TRBJ1-4; D may be TRBD1 (5 bases). V lost 8 bases and J 10 bases, leaving 23 bases between the germline ends. The CDR3 consists of 15 residues. CDR1 is MNHNS and CDR2 is SASEGT in the germline V gene.

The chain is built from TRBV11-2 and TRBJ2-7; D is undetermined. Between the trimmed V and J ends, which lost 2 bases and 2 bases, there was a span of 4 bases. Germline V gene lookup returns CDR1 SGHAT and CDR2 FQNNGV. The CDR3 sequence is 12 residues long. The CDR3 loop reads CASSLSTYEQYF. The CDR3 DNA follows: TGTGCCAGCAGCTTAAGTACCTACGAGCAGTACTTC.

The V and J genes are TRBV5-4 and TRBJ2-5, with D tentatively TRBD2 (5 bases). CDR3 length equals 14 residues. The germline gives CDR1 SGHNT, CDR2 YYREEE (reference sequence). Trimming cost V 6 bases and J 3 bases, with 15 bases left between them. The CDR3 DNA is TGTGCCAGCACCCCGAATAAGGGAGAAGAGACCCAGTACTTC. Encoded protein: CASTPNKGEETQYF.

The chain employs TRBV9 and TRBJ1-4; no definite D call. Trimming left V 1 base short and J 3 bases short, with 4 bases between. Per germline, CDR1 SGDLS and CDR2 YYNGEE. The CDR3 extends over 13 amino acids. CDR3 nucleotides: TGTGCCAGCAGCGTAAATGCTAATGAAAAACTGTTTTTT. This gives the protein CASSVNANEKLFF.

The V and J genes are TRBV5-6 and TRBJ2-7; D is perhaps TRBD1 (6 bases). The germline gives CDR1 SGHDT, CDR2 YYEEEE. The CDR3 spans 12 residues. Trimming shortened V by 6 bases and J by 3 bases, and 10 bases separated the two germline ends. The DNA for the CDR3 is TGTGCCAGCACTATGACAGGCTACGAGCAGTACTTC. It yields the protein CASTMTGYEQYF.

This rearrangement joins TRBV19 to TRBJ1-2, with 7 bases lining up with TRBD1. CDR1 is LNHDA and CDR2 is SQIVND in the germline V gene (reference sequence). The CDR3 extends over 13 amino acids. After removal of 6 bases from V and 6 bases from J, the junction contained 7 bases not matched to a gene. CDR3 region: CASSSRTGDGYTF. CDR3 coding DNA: TGTGCCAGTAGCAGCAGAACAGGGGATGGCTACACCTTC.

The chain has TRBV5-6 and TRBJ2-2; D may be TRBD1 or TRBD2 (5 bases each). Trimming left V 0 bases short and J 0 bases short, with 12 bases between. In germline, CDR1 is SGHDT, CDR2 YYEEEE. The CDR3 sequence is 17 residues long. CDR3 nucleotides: TGTGCCAGCAGCTTGGGGTTCATGGGGGCGAACACCGGGGAGCTGTTTTTT. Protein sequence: CASSLGFMGANTGELFF.

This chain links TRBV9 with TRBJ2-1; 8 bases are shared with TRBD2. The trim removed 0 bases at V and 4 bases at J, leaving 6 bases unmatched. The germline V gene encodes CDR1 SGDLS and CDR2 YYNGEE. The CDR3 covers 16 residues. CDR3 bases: TGTGCCAGCAGCGTAGAAGACGGGGGGGCTTACAATGAGCAGTTCTTC. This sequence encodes CASSVEDGGAYNEQFF.

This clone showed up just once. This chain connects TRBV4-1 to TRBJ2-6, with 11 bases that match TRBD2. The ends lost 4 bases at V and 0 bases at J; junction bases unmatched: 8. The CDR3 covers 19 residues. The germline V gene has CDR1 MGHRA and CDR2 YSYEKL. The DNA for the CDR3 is TGCGCCAGCAGCCCCCTGGGACTAGCGGATCGCTCTGGGGCCAACGTCCTGACTTTC. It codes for CASSPLGLADRSGANVLTF.

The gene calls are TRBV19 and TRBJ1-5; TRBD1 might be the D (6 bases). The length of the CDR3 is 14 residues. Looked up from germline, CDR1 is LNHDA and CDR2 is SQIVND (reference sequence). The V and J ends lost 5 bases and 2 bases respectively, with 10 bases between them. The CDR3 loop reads CASSPQGGNQPQHF. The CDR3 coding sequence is TGTGCCAGTAGTCCACAGGGAGGCAATCAGCCCCAGCATTTT.

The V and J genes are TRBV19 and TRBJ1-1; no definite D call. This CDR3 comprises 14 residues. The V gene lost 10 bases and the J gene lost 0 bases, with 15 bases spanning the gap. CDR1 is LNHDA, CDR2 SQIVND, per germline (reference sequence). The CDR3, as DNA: TGTGCCACTCCAGCCATTGACATGAACACTGAAGCTTTCTTT. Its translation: CATPAIDMNTEAFF.

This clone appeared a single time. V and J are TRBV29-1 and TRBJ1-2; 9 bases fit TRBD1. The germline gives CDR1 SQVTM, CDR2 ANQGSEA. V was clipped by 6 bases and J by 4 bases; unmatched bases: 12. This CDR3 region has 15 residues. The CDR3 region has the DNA TGCAGCGTCCTCGGGACAGGGACCGACGGCTATGGCTACACCTTC. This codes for CSVLGTGTDGYGYTF.

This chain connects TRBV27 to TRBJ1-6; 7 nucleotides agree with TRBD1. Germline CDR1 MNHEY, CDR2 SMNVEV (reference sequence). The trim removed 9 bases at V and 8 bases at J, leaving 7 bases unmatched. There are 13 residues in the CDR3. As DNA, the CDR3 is TGTGCCAGTGGACAGGCCTGGGATTCACCCCTCCACTTT. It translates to CASGQAWDSPLHF.

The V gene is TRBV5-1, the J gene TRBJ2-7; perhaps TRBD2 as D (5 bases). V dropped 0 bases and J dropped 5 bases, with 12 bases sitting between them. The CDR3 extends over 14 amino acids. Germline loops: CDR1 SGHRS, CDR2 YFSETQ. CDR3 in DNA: TGCGCCAGCAGCTTGGAACTAGAAAGCCACGAGCAGTACTTC. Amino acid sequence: CASSLELESHEQYF.

CDR3 nucleotides: TGTGCCAGCAGCAACCGTCGGAGGATGGGCTCTAATGAAAAACTGTTTTTT. Protein: CASSNRRRMGSNEKLFF. The V gene is TRBV28, the J gene TRBJ1-4; D unclear. V lost 6 bases, J lost 3 bases, and 20 bases lay in between. Germline V gene data show CDR1 as MDHEN and CDR2 as SYDVKM. The CDR3 contains 17 residues.

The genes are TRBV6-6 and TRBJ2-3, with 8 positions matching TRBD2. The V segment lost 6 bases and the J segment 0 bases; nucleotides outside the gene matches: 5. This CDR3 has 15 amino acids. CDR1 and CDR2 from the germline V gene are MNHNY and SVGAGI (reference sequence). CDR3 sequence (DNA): TGTGCCAGCAGACTAGCGGAATCTAGCACAGATACGCAGTATTTT. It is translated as CASRLAESSTDTQYF.

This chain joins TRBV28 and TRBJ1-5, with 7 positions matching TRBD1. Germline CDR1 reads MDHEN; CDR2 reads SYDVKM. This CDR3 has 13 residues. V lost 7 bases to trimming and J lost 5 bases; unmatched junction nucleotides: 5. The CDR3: CASKRGGYQPQHF. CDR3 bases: TGTGCCAGCAAGAGAGGGGGCTATCAGCCCCAGCATTTT.

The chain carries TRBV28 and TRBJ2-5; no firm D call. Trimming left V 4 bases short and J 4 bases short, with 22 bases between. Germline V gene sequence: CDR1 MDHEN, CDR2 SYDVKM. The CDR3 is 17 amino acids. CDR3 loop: CASSSQRLVTSRETQYF. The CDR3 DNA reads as TGTGCCAGCAGTTCTCAACGTCTGGTAACAAGTCGAGAGACCCAGTACTTC.

CDR3 coding DNA: TGTGCCAGCAGCCAAGAAGGAGGTCTTCGGTACGAGCAGTACTTC. Translated, it gives CASSQEGGLRYEQYF. The chain combines TRBV4-2 with TRBJ2-7, with D maybe TRBD2 (5 bases). Germline CDR1 is LGHNA and CDR2 is YNFKEQ. This CDR3 comprises 15 residues. The V end lost 0 bases, the J end lost 4 bases, and 13 bases lay between the germline ends.